Each of the 3 T cell receptor beta chains below was sequenced from the same sample in a study of cytomegalovirus exposure and HLA in healthy donors. In the PCR, 60 Vbeta and 13 Jbeta primers were used. Profiling relied on immunoSEQ multiplex PCR, and the TCRdb table lists in-frame clones only, not all of them. The repertoire holds over 150,000 clones, with about 80% as singletons. The sample taken for sequencing was PBMCs. Receptor source: a woman between 50 and 59 years old in good health and CMV-seropositive.

This chain connects TRBV5-1 to TRBJ1-4; D gene ambiguous. V lost 2 bases to trimming and J lost 4 bases, with 12 bases between them. The CDR3 is 15 amino acids. Germline V lookup: CDR1 SGHRS, CDR2 YFSETQ. DNA for the CDR3: TGCGCCAGCAGCTTAATCTCTCCGAGTAATGAAAAACTGTTTTTT. It specifies CASSLISPSNEKLFF.

This chain uses TRBV27 with TRBJ2-2; the match to TRBD1 covers 7 bases. The CDR3 covers 17 residues. Trimming removed 5 bases from V and 1 base from J; junction bases left unmatched: 10. Germline V gene lookup returns CDR1 MNHEY and CDR2 SMNVEV (reference sequence). The CDR3 spells CASSPKTGRRNTGELFF. CDR3 nucleotides: TGTGCCAGCAGTCCCAAGACAGGGAGAAGGAACACCGGGGAGCTGTTTTTT.

This chain links TRBV18 with TRBJ2-7; 11 bases are a match to TRBD1. Germline V gives CDR1 KGHSH, CDR2 LQKENI. The V and J ends lost 0 bases and 4 bases, in that order; junction bases with no gene match: 2. CDR3 length: 15 residues. This CDR3 reads CASSPPDRGQYEQYF. CDR3 coding DNA: TGTGCCAGCTCACCACCGGACAGGGGGCAATACGAGCAGTACTTC.